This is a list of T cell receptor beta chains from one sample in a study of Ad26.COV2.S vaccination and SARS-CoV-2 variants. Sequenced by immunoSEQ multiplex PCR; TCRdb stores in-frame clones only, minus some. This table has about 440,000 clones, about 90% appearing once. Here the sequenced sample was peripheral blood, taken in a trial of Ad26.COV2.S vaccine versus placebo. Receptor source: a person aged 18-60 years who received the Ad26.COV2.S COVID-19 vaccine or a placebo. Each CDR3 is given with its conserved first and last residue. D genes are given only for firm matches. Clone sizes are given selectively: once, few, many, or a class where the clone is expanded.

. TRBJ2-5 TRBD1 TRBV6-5 TGTGCCAGCAGTAGCTGGGACAGCCAAGAGACCCAGTACTTC CASSSWDSQETQYF
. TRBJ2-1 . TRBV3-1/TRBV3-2 TGTGCCAGCAGCCAAGAAACCGCTATCAATGAGCAGTTCTTC CASSQETAINEQFF
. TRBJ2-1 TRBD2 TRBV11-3 TGTGCCAGCAGCTTAGAGTCGGCTAGCGGGAGCTCCTACAATGAGCAGTTCTTC CASSLESASGSSYNEQFF
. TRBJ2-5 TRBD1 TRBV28 TGTGCCAGCAGTGGGCGGACAGGGCGAGGGTATGGAGAGACCCAGTACTTC CASSGRTGRGYGETQYF
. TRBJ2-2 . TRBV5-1 TGCGCCAGCAGGGACCCAGCGAACACCGGGGAGCTGTTTTTT CASRDPANTGELFF
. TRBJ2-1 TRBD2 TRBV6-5 TGTGCCAGCAGTTTAGCGGGAGGGCTCTACAATGAGCAGTTCTTC CASSLAGGLYNEQFF
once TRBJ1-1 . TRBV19 TGTGCCAGTACCATCTGGGGGCGGGACACTGAAGCTTTCTTT CASTIWGRDTEAFF
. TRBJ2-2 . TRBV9 TGTGCCAGCAGCGTGGGAACGGTCGGCGGGGAGCTGTTTTTT CASSVGTVGGELFF
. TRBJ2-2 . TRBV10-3 TGTGCCATCAGTGTTCGGGAGTCGGCCGGGGAGCTGTTTTTT CAISVRESAGELFF
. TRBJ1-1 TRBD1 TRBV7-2 TGTGCCAGCAGCTTAAGGCGGACAGGGGGCGCGGAAGCTTTCTTT CASSLRRTGGAEAFF
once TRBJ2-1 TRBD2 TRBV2 TGTGCCAGCAGTGAAAATTTGAGGACTAGCAAAGATGAGCAGTTCTTC CASSENLRTSKDEQFF
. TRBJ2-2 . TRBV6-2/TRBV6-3 TGTGCCAGCAGTTACAAGGCCGCCGGGGAGCTGTTTTTT CASSYKAAGELFF
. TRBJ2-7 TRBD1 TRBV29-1 TGCAGCGCACTCACCACAGGGGGTTACCCCTACGAGCAGTACTTC CSALTTGGYPYEQYF